A single sample is the source of the 5 T cell receptor beta chains below, sequenced in a study of cytomegalovirus exposure and HLA in healthy donors (dated by TCRdb to about 2017). Receptor libraries were prepared by the immunoSEQ multiplex PCR assay. TCRdb retrieved this table from immuneACCESS and kept in-frame rearrangements only. Not all clones are present; in checked studies, unresolved V genes account for under half, and no reason is known for the remainder. For this sample there are some 150,000 clones; around nine tenths appear just once. About 20% of the sample is held by the ten biggest clonotypes. Sequences were obtained from PBMCs. These receptors all stem from a man aged 18 to 30 in good health and CMV-seropositive.

The CDR3 loop reads CASSWRLAGATDTQYF. The CDR3 coding sequence is TGTGCCAGCAGCTGGAGACTAGCGGGAGCCACAGATACGCAGTATTTT. V usage is TRBV13 and J usage is TRBJ2-3; TRBD2 matches at 12 bases. This CDR3 has 16 residues. Unmatched junction bases numbered 4, after V lost 4 bases and J lost 2 bases. Germline loops: CDR1 PRHDT, CDR2 FYEKMQ (reference sequence).

CDR3 sequence (DNA): TGCGCCAGCAGCTTATACTCCGGGACTAGCGGTAGAAATGAGCAGTTCTTC. Encoded protein: CASSLYSGTSGRNEQFF. This chain links TRBV4-3 with TRBJ2-1; 11 bases fit TRBD2. Trimming took 5 bases from V and 7 from J; bases not matched to a gene: 13. The CDR3 runs 17 residues. Germline V lookup: CDR1 LGHNA, CDR2 YSLEER.

The rearrangement joins TRBV5-6 to TRBJ2-7, with TRBD1 identical over 8 bases. This CDR3 contains 14 residues. The germline CDR1 and CDR2 sequences are SGHDT and YYEEEE. V dropped 2 bases and J dropped 1; count of bases not matched to a gene: 2. CDR3 sequence (DNA): TGTGCCAGCAGCTTCGACAGGGGATCCTACGAGCAGTACTTC. This encodes CASSFDRGSYEQYF.

This chain uses TRBV7-6 with TRBJ1-4; D ambiguous. Trimming pared 4 bases from V and 0 bases from J, leaving 9 bases between. The length of the CDR3 is 15 residues. CDR1 is SGHVS, CDR2 FNYEAQ, per germline. Here the CDR3 reads CASSYNIATNEKLFF. CDR3 nucleotides: TGTGCCAGCAGCTACAATATTGCAACTAATGAAAAACTGTTTTTT.

The gene calls are TRBV25-1 and TRBJ1-5; D ambiguous. Trimming removed 5 bases from V and 0 bases from J, with 14 bases in between. The germline CDR1 and CDR2 sequences are MGHDK and SYGVNS. This CDR3 is 16 amino acids long. CDR3 nucleotides: TGTGCCAGCAGTCCCAGAAGCGGGAGTAGCAATCAGCCCCAGCATTTT. It codes for CASSPRSGSSNQPQHF.